These 24 T cell receptor beta chains were all obtained from the same sample, sequenced in a study of blood T cell repertoires in COVID-19. Clones were read by immunoSEQ multiplex PCR, and TCRdb kept only the in-frame ones, dropping some. The sample includes about 39,000 clones, about 76% seen only once; the top ten take more than 7.5%. Sequencing input: peripheral blood. The receptors derive from a man aged 65 to 85 with active or convalescent COVID-19.

The V and J genes are TRBV10-3 and TRBJ1-2, with TRBD1 matching over 9 bases. V dropped 6 bases and J dropped 7; count of bases not matched to a gene: 3. This CDR3 has 12 residues. Looked up from germline, CDR1 is ENHRY and CDR2 is SYGVKD. DNA of the CDR3: TGTGCCATCAGGGGACAGGGCGGTGGCTACACCTTC. Encoded protein: CAIRGQGGGYTF.

The chain uses TRBV3-1 (or the pseudogene TRBV3-2) and TRBJ1-5; 7 bases fit TRBD1. Trimming removed 0 bases from V and 5 bases from J; junction bases left unmatched: 1. Germline lookup yields CDR1 LGHDT and CDR2 YNNKEL (reference sequence). CDR3 size: 14 residues. The CDR3 DNA reads TGTGCCAGCAGCCAAGACAGGGGGTATCAGCCCCAGCATTTT. Translation: CASSQDRGYQPQHF.

This clone appeared a single time. The chain is built from TRBV29-1 and TRBJ1-6; no clear D. CDR1 is SQVTM and CDR2 is ANQGSEA in the germline V gene. The CDR3 consists of 14 residues. Trimming took 4 bases from V and 0 from J, leaving 7 bases between them. CDR3: CSVAAGSYNSPLHF. The DNA of the CDR3 is TGCAGCGTTGCAGCGGGCTCCTATAATTCACCCCTCCACTTT.

The chain combines TRBV5-1 with TRBJ2-7, with 8 nucleotides matching TRBD1. Germline lookup yields CDR1 SGHRS and CDR2 YFSETQ. There are 14 residues in the CDR3. Trimming removed 3 bases from V and 3 bases from J; junction bases left unmatched: 5. As DNA, the CDR3 is TGCGCCAGCAGCTCGGGACAGGCCATCTACGAGCAGTACTTC. Protein: CASSSGQAIYEQYF.

The chain employs TRBV10-3 and TRBJ1-1; no definite D call. The germline V gene has CDR1 ENHRY and CDR2 SYGVKD. Deletions cut 4 bases from V and 9 bases from J, with 9 bases between. The CDR3 totals 11 residues. The CDR3 nucleotides are TGTGCCATCAGTGGCGGGGAACAAGCTTTCTTT. Translating it yields CAISGGEQAFF.

The CDR3 DNA reads as TGTGCCTGTGACAGCCTAAATAATTCACCCCTCCACTTT. Translated, it gives CACDSLNNSPLHF. The chain uses TRBV30 and TRBJ1-6; maybe TRBD1 (5 bases). The CDR3 consists of 13 residues. V was shortened by 6 bases and J by 5 bases, with 11 bases between the two germline ends. Per the germline V gene, CDR1 is GTSNPN and CDR2 is SVGIG (reference sequence).

V usage is TRBV6-5 and J usage is TRBJ1-1; TRBD1 matches at 9 bases. J gave up 1 base and V 7 bases, and 7 bases lay outside the gene matches. Germline assignment: CDR1 MNHEY and CDR2 SVGAGI. The CDR3 runs 15 residues. The CDR3, as DNA: TGTGCCAGCACTCTAACGGACAGGGGGAACACTGAAGCTTTCTTT. It codes for CASTLTDRGNTEAFF.

The chain combines TRBV10-3 with TRBJ2-5, with D possibly matching TRBD2 (5 bases). Trimming took off 0 bases at V and 10 bases at J, with 18 bases between the two ends. Germline lookup yields CDR1 ENHRY and CDR2 SYGVKD. The CDR3 is 15 residues long. CDR3: CAISESYRGGSGQYF. CDR3 sequence (DNA): TGTGCCATCAGTGAGTCGTACCGGGGTGGAAGTGGCCAGTACTTC.

The rearrangement joins TRBV6-1 to TRBJ1-4, with a weak D call TRBD1 (5 bases). Germline CDR1 MNHNS, CDR2 SASEGT. Trimming stripped 3 bases from V and 8 bases from J, with 16 bases between. The CDR3 spans 15 residues. This CDR3 reads CASSDPQGLGEKLFF. CDR3 nucleotide sequence: TGTGCCAGCAGTGACCCTCAGGGTTTGGGGGAAAAACTGTTTTTT.

The CDR3 DNA reads TGCAGCGTTGATAGTCGGCAGGGGGCTGGGGCTGAAGCTTTCTTT. This gives the protein CSVDSRQGAGAEAFF. The chain is built from TRBV29-1 and TRBJ1-1; 8 bases align to TRBD1. The germline gives CDR1 SQVTM, CDR2 ANQGSEA. This CDR3 has 15 amino acids. Trimming at V came to 3 bases and at J to 6 bases, leaving 12 bases not matched to a gene.

The chain links TRBV19 to TRBJ2-3; D uncertain. Trimming left V 5 bases short and J 6 bases short, with 9 bases between. Germline V gene data show CDR1 as LNHDA and CDR2 as SQIVND (reference sequence). The length of the CDR3 is 12 residues. This CDR3 reads CASSYGLDTQYF. In nucleotides, the CDR3 is TGTGCCAGTAGTTACGGTTTGGATACGCAGTATTTT.

The chain links TRBV19 to TRBJ1-4; maybe TRBD1 (5 bases). The CDR3 extends over 13 amino acids. Germline V lookup: CDR1 LNHDA, CDR2 SQIVND (reference sequence). Trimming pared 8 bases from V and 8 bases from J, leaving 15 bases between. CDR3 amino acids: CASRGQGVEKLFF. CDR3 bases: TGTGCCAGTCGTGGGCAGGGTGTCGAAAAACTGTTTTTT. The whole variable domain, filled in from reference TRBV19 and TRBJ1-4, reads DGGITQSPKYLFRKEGQNVTLSCEQNLNHDAMYWYRQDPGQGLRLIYYSQIVNDFQKGDIAEGYSVSREKKESFPLTVTSAQKNPTAFYLCASRGQGVEKLFFGSGTQLSVL.

In DNA form, the CDR3 reads TGTGCCAGCAGATCCACCGGACTAGCGGCAAGTAGCTCCTACAATGAGCAGTTCTTC. It codes for CASRSTGLAASSSYNEQFF. The chain has TRBV2 and TRBJ2-1, with TRBD2 matching 10 bases. The CDR3 is made up of 19 amino acids. V was pared by 6 bases and J by 0 bases, with 14 bases of the junction left unmatched. Germline loops: CDR1 SNHLY, CDR2 FYNNEI.

V is TRBV19 and J is TRBJ1-2; D gene ambiguous. Trimming removed 5 bases at V and 5 bases at J, with 18 bases between. Per germline, CDR1 LNHDA and CDR2 SQIVND (reference sequence). The CDR3 length is 15 residues. The CDR3 DNA reads as TGTGCCAGTAGTTTATCGCCTGCGGCTGTATATGGCTACACCTTC. Translation: CASSLSPAAVYGYTF.

This chain connects TRBV18 to TRBJ2-7, with 7 bases matching TRBD1. CDR3 length equals 14 residues. Germline loops: CDR1 KGHSH, CDR2 LQKENI. V was clipped by 2 bases and J by 3 bases; unmatched bases: 4. The CDR3, as DNA: TGTGCCAGCTCACCATCAGGGACAGACTACGAGCAGTACTTC. Its translation: CASSPSGTDYEQYF.

The rearrangement joins TRBV19 to TRBJ2-1; tentatively, D is TRBD1 (6 bases). The CDR3 has 15 amino acids. V dropped 6 bases and J dropped 1 base, with 13 bases sitting between them. Germline V gene lookup returns CDR1 LNHDA and CDR2 SQIVND (reference sequence). CDR3 sequence: CASRTGRKSYNEQFF. In DNA, the CDR3 is TGTGCCAGTAGGACAGGACGAAAATCCTACAATGAGCAGTTCTTC.

This clone was picked up one time. Here the CDR3 DNA reads TGTGCCAGCAGCCCGCTGTTGGGGGGAGGGAACACTGAAGCTTTCTTT. This codes for CASSPLLGGGNTEAFF. This sequence joins TRBV7-9 and TRBJ1-1; tentative D call: TRBD1 (5 bases). The CDR3 contains 16 residues. Trimming took off 5 bases at V and 1 base at J, with 17 bases between the two ends. Germline V CDR1 and CDR2: SEHNR, FQNEAQ (reference sequence).

The V and J genes are TRBV10-3 and TRBJ2-2, with a possible D match to TRBD2 (7 bases). The CDR3 contains 16 residues. The V and J ends lost 6 bases and 4 bases respectively, with 18 bases between them. CDR1 is ENHRY, CDR2 SYGVKD, per germline. The CDR3 DNA reads as TGTGCCATCAGGCCCGGGGGGCAGTTTTCCACCGGGGAGCTGTTTTTT. Protein: CAIRPGGQFSTGELFF.

This clone occurred a few times. The chain employs TRBV4-2 and TRBJ2-4; the D is unclear. This CDR3 has 12 amino acids. Trimming removed 1 base from V and 6 bases from J, with 4 bases in between. Germline V lookup: CDR1 LGHNA, CDR2 YNFKEQ. The CDR3 loop is CASSQGANIQYF. DNA of the CDR3: TGTGCCAGCAGCCAAGGCGCAAACATTCAGTACTTC.

V gene TRBV6-1 combines with J gene TRBJ1-2; D unclear. Germline values: CDR1 MNHNS, CDR2 SASEGT. The CDR3 length is 11 residues. V was cut by 6 bases and J by 3 bases, with 5 bases left in between. CDR3 sequence reads: CASRRDYGYTF. In DNA form, the CDR3 reads TGTGCCAGCAGGAGGGACTATGGCTACACCTTC.

The chain carries TRBV27 and TRBJ1-2, with D possibly TRBD1 on 5 matching bases. Trimming left V 8 bases short and J 5 bases short, with 15 bases between. This CDR3 contains 13 residues. The germline CDR1 and CDR2 sequences are MNHEY and SMNVEV (reference sequence). The CDR3 nucleotides read TGTGCCAGCCGGTCCTGGGGGGGATATGGCTACACCTTC. Protein sequence: CASRSWGGYGYTF.

Only a few counts were recorded for this clone. This chain links TRBV5-6 with TRBJ2-7, with 11 bases matching TRBD2. The CDR3 runs 12 residues. J lost 4 bases, V lost 8 bases, and 2 bases had no gene match. Germline V CDR1 and CDR2: SGHDT, YYEEEE. The DNA for the CDR3 is TGTGCCAGTACTAGCGGGGGTTACGAGCAGTACTTC. Translation gives CASTSGGYEQYF.

This chain connects TRBV7-3 to TRBJ2-2; TRBD2 matches 11 bases. CDR3 size: 17 residues. V lost 5 bases and J lost 4; bases outside the gene matches: 9. Germline CDR1 SGHTA, CDR2 FQGTGA. The CDR3 is CASSRLSGGAATGELFF. The CDR3 nucleotides are TGTGCCAGCAGCCGTCTTAGCGGGGGGGCCGCCACCGGGGAGCTGTTTTTT. Full variable domain (missing parts from reference TRBV7-3 and TRBJ2-2): GAGVSQTPSNKVTEKGKYVELRCDPISGHTALYWYRQSLGQGPEFLIYFQGTGAADDSGLPNDRFFAVRPEGSVSTLKIQRTERGDSAVYLCASSRLSGGAATGELFFGEGSRLTVL.

The gene calls are TRBV29-1 and TRBJ1-1; TRBD1 is a possible D gene (6 bases). Trimming took 6 bases from V and 8 from J, leaving 13 bases between them. The CDR3 sequence is 11 residues long. CDR1 is SQVTM and CDR2 is ANQGSEA in the germline V gene. The CDR3: CSVRQAIEAFF. The DNA for the CDR3 is TGCAGCGTCCGACAGGCCATAGAAGCTTTCTTT.